Listed below are T cell receptor beta chains from one sample, sequenced in a study of control samples from healthy donors and cancer patients. The protocol was immunoSEQ multiplex PCR, while the TCRdb copy is restricted to in-frame clones and leaves out a portion. The sample lists under 200,000 clones, about 94% seen once, with over 4% in the top ten. The specimen sequenced was blood. All receptors come from a woman between 55 and 75 years old in good health. Each CDR3 is given with its conserved first and last residue. A D gene is named only where the DNA matches it firmly. Size tells how often a clone was seen (once, few, many) or the class of an expanded clone, and some rows leave it out.

NA,NA,TRBV4-1,TRBJ1-4,TGCGCCAGCAGCCAAGGTGGTGAAAAACTGTTTTTT,CASSQGGEKLFF
NA,NA,TRBV5-1,TRBJ1-2,TGCGCCAGCAGCTCCGGACGGATTTATGGCTACACCTTC,CASSSGRIYGYTF
NA,NA,TRBV5-1,TRBJ2-7,TGCGCCAGCAGCCCCGCTTCAACCTCCTACGAGCAGTACTTC,CASSPASTSYEQYF
NA,NA,TRBV20-1,TRBJ1-4,TGCAGTGCTATAAGTAGCGAAAAACTGTTTTTT,CSAISSEKLFF
NA,TRBD1,TRBV9,TRBJ1-1,TGTGCCAGCAGCGGGAAACAGGGGGCGCCCCTGAACACTGAAGCTTTCTTT,CASSGKQGAPLNTEAFF
NA,TRBD1,TRBV6-6,TRBJ1-2,TGTGCCAGCACCCTTGACAGGGGTCAGAACTATGGCTACACCTTC,CASTLDRGQNYGYTF
NA,NA,TRBV5-1,TRBJ1-1,TGCGCCAGCAGCCCTCAACAGGGAGGCGTGAGTACTGAAGCTTTCTTT,CASSPQQGGVSTEAFF
NA,NA,TRBV18,TRBJ1-5,TGTGCCAGCTCACCACGTTGGGGGGAACAGCCCCAGCATTTT,CASSPRWGEQPQHF
NA,NA,TRBV29-1,TRBJ1-3,TGCAGCGTTGAAACCTACGGCGGGCGCTCTGGAAACACCATATATTTT,CSVETYGGRSGNTIYF
NA,NA,TRBV7-9,TRBJ1-3,TGTGCCAGCAGCTTAGGGTACCAGGCACACTCTGGAAACACCATATATTTT,CASSLGYQAHSGNTIYF
NA,NA,TRBV19,TRBJ1-2,TGTGCCAGTAGTATAGGGGGGACATCTAACTATGGCTACACCTTC,CASSIGGTSNYGYTF
NA,TRBD1,TRBV3-1/TRBV3-2,TRBJ1-4,TGTGCCAGCAGAGAGACAGGGAATGAAAAACTGTTTTTT,CASRETGNEKLFF
NA,TRBD2,TRBV3-1/TRBV3-2,TRBJ2-2,TGTGCCAGCAGCCATGTAGGCCTAGCGGGGAACACCGGGGAGCTGTTTTTT,CASSHVGLAGNTGELFF
once,NA,TRBV11-2,TRBJ1-1,TGTGCCAGCAGCCCAAACAGGGACACTGAAGCTTTCTTT,CASSPNRDTEAFF
NA,TRBD2,TRBV3-1/TRBV3-2,TRBJ2-5,TGTGCCAGCAGCCAAGATGGGAGGGCTAGAGAGACCCAGTACTTC,CASSQDGRARETQYF
NA,TRBD2,TRBV11-2,TRBJ2-3,TGTGCCAGCAGCAACCTGCTAGCGGGGGCCACAGATACGCAGTATTTT,CASSNLLAGATDTQYF
NA,TRBD1,TRBV6-5,TRBJ1-2,TGTGCCAGCAGTCCGGGACAGGGGAGCTATGGCTACACCTTC,CASSPGQGSYGYTF
few,NA,TRBV6-5,TRBJ1-2,TGTGCCAGCAGTTACTCTAGCAGGAGCTACTATGGCTACACCTTC,CASSYSSRSYYGYTF
NA,NA,TRBV4-1,TRBJ2-7,TGCGCCAGCAGCCAAGAATGGCCCCAGGGGAGACCCACAATTTTCTACGAGCAGTACTTC,CASSQEWPQGRPTIFYEQYF
NA,NA,TRBV6-5,TRBJ1-1,TGTGCCAGCACCTACGCGATGAACACTGAAGCTTTCTTT,CASTYAMNTEAFF
once,NA,TRBV5-6,TRBJ1-3,TGTGCCAGCAGCTTGTGGGGGGCTGGAAACACCATATATTTT,CASSLWGAGNTIYF
once,NA,TRBV7-9,TRBJ2-3,TGTGCCAGCAGCTTAGCCGGGACAAGCACAGATACGCAGTATTTT,CASSLAGTSTDTQYF
NA,TRBD1,TRBV7-2,TRBJ1-6,TGTGCCAGCAGCTACAGACAGGGGGAGAATTCACCCCTCCACTTT,CASSYRQGENSPLHF
NA,NA,TRBV12-3/TRBV12-4,TRBJ1-5,TGTGCCAGCAGTTTGCGTTCGGATCAGCCCCAGCATTTT,CASSLRSDQPQHF
NA,NA,TRBV19,TRBJ1-2,TGTGCCAGTAGTTCCCCGGGACGCGGAACCTATGGCTACACCTTC,CASSSPGRGTYGYTF
few,NA,TRBV11-2,TRBJ1-1,TGTGCCAGCAGCTTAGGCCATACGGGGGCTTTCTTT,CASSLGHTGAFF
NA,NA,TRBV11-1,TRBJ1-4,TGTGCCAGCAGCTTACGATCTGTCGGAGGTAATGAAAAACTGTTTTTT,CASSLRSVGGNEKLFF
NA,NA,TRBV5-1,TRBJ2-2,TGCGCCAGCAGCCTAGGGTCGACAGGGAACACCGGGGAGCTGTTTTTT,CASSLGSTGNTGELFF
NA,NA,TRBV7-9,TRBJ1-4,TGTGCCAGCAGCACAACCAGGGGAGTAGCTAATGAAAAACTGTTTTTT,CASSTTRGVANEKLFF
NA,TRBD2,TRBV7-8,TRBJ2-1,TGTGCCAGCAGTAACCCGGGACTAGCGGGGGTTAGTGAGCAGTTCTTC,CASSNPGLAGVSEQFF
NA,NA,TRBV30,TRBJ2-7,TGTGCCTGGGGGGGACGGATCTACGAGCAGTACTTC,CAWGGRIYEQYF
NA,NA,TRBV7-8,TRBJ1-2,TGTGCCAGCAGCCCCCCACAGTCTTATGGCTACACCTTC,CASSPPQSYGYTF
NA,TRBD1,TRBV5-1,TRBJ2-3,TGCGCCAGCAGCATAGGACAGGTCACAGATACGCAGTATTTT,CASSIGQVTDTQYF
NA,TRBD2,TRBV27,TRBJ2-3,TGTGCCAGCAAGGTAGCGGGGGCCTCAGATACGCAGTATTTT,CASKVAGASDTQYF
NA,TRBD2,TRBV9,TRBJ2-5,TGTGCCAGCAGCGTAGCTGGACTAGCGGGGGGGCTAGAGACCCAGTACTTC,CASSVAGLAGGLETQYF
NA,NA,TRBV20-1,TRBJ1-5,TGCAGTGCTAGTGGAGGAGTGGAACAGCCCCAGCATTTT,CSASGGVEQPQHF
NA,NA,TRBV12-5,TRBJ2-1,TGTGCTAGTGGTTCTTCACCCGACAGCCAGTCCTACAATGAGCAGTTCTTC,CASGSSPDSQSYNEQFF
NA,NA,TRBV2,TRBJ1-1,TGTGCCAGCGGGGGGGTCGGGCCAGGGAGGGCTTTCTTT,CASGGVGPGRAFF
few,NA,TRBV30,TRBJ2-2,TGTGCCTGGAAACAGAACACCGGGGAGCTGTTTTTT,CAWKQNTGELFF
NA,NA,TRBV7-9,TRBJ1-1,TGTGCCAGCAGCCCCCTTAGGGACTGGAACACTGAAGCTTTCTTT,CASSPLRDWNTEAFF
NA,TRBD1,TRBV19,TRBJ1-5,TGTGCCAGTAGTATAGTCGAGGGGGCAGCTCAGCCCCAGCATTTT,CASSIVEGAAQPQHF
NA,NA,TRBV11-2,TRBJ2-3,TGTGCCAGCAGACGAAGCGGGCCAGATACGCAGTATTTT,CASRRSGPDTQYF
NA,TRBD2,TRBV7-2,TRBJ2-1,TGTGCCAGCAGCCTGGGACTAGCGGGGGGGCAGGAGCAGTTCTTC,CASSLGLAGGQEQFF
NA,NA,TRBV5-1,TRBJ2-5,TGCGCCAGCAGCTTGGGGCGGAGTGTGGAGACCCAGTACTTC,CASSLGRSVETQYF
NA,NA,TRBV7-2,TRBJ1-1,TGTGCCAGCAGCTTAGGAGAGGTGGCTTTCTTT,CASSLGEVAFF
NA,TRBD1,TRBV19,TRBJ1-5,TGTGCCAGTAGAAAACAGGGGGCTAGCAATCAGCCCCAGCATTTT,CASRKQGASNQPQHF